This entry is about one TCR beta chain. What it recognizes is unknown. Per germline, CDR1 LGHNA and CDR2 YSLEER. The CDR3 runs 17 residues. After removal of 4 bases from V and 8 bases from J, the junction contained 14 bases not matched to a gene. TCRdb analysed the 5' RACE reads with MiXCR anew, one entry per CDR3 protein. The sample contains a few hundred thousand distinct CDR3 sequences, roughly a tenth of which appear only once. This sample is drawn from a study of T-cell memory formation after mild COVID-19. General study findings and limits: Pre-infection memory carried some responding clones, suggesting that cross-reactive memory joined. Contracting clones, day 15 to 85, had balanced CD4/CD8, and later expanders favored CD4+. Day 37-peaking second-wave clones had unconfirmed SARS-CoV-2 specificity.

The rearrangement joins TRBV4-3 to TRBJ2-1; 10 bases map to TRBD2. Specimen: PBMCs or a T cell subset sorted from them (not recorded which). The clonotype originates from a man younger than 30 who had mild COVID-19 (a few samples of this study predate the infection). Cell type and time point are not known. Written as DNA, the CDR3 is TGCGCCAGCAGCCCCAGAGCGGCAGCGGGGGGGCAGTATGAGCAGTTCTTC. It is translated as CASSPRAAAGGQYEQFF.